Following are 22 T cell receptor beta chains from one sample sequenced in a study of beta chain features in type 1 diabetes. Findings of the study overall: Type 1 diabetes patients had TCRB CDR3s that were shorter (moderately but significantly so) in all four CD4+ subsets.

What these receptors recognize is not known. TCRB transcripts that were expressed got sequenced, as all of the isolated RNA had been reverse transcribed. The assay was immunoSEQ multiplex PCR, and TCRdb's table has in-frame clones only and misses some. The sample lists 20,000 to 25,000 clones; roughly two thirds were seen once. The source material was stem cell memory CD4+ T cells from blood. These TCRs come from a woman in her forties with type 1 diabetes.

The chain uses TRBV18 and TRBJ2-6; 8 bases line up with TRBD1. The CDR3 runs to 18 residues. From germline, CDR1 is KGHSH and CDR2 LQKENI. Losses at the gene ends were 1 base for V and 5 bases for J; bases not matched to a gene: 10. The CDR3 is CASSPRETGAHWANVLTF. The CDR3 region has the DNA TGTGCCAGCTCACCACGCGAGACAGGGGCCCATTGGGCCAACGTCCTGACTTTC. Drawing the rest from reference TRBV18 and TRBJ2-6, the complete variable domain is NAGVMQNPRHLVRRRGQEARLRCSPMKGHSHVYWYRQLPEEGLKFMVYLQKENIIDESGMPKERFSAEFPKEGPSILRIQQVVRGDSAAYFCASSPRETGAHWANVLTFGAGSRLTVL.

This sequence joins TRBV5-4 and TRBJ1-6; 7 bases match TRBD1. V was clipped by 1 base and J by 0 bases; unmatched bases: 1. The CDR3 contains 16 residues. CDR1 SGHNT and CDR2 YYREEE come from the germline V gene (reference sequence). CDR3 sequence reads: CASSLPGGSYNSPLHF. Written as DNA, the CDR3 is TGTGCCAGCAGCTTGCCAGGGGGCTCCTATAATTCACCCCTCCACTTT.

The CDR3 region has the DNA TGTGCCAGCAGCCATGGACAGTGGGAGAACACTGAAGCTTTCTTT. Its protein is CASSHGQWENTEAFF. The rearrangement links TRBV11-2 to TRBJ1-1; D may be TRBD1 (6 bases). V was clipped by 5 bases and J by 1 base, with 14 bases between them. The germline V gene has CDR1 SGHAT and CDR2 FQNNGV. The CDR3 sequence is 15 residues long.

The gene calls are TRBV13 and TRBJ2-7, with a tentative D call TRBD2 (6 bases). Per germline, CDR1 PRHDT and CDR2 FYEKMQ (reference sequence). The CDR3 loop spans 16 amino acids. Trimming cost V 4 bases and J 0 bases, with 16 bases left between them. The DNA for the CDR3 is TGTGCCAGCAGCTCCCGACTAGGAGGCCTCTCCTACGAGCAGTACTTC. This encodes CASSSRLGGLSYEQYF.

In DNA form, the CDR3 reads TGTGCCAGTACCCAGTGGAACACTGAAGCTTTCTTT. Amino acids: CASTQWNTEAFF. The chain employs TRBV19 and TRBJ1-1; D call uncertain. Trimming stripped 7 bases from V and 1 base from J, with 7 bases between. The CDR3 is made up of 12 amino acids. From germline, CDR1 is LNHDA and CDR2 SQIVND (reference sequence).

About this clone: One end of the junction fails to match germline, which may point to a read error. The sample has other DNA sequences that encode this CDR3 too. The CDR3 loop reads CASKRQGANTGELFF. The DNA for the CDR3 is TGCGCCAGCAAACGTCAGGGGGCGAACACCGGGGAGCTGTTTTTT. The V and J genes are TRBV6-6 and TRBJ2-2; 7 bases map to TRBD1. This CDR3 region has 15 residues. Germline CDR1 MNHNY, CDR2 SVGAGI (reference sequence).

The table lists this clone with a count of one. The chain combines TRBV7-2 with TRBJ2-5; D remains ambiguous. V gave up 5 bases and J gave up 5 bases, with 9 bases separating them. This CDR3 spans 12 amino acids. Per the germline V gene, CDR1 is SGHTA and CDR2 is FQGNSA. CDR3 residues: CASSPSLETQYF. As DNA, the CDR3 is TGTGCCAGCAGCCCCTCGTTGGAGACCCAGTACTTC.

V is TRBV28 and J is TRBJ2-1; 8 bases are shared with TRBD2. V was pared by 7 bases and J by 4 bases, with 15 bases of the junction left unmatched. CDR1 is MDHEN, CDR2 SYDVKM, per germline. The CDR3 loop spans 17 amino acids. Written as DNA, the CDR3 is TGTGCCAGCACCGACGGGGGGGAGAGGGGTTCATACAATGAGCAGTTCTTC. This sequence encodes CASTDGGERGSYNEQFF. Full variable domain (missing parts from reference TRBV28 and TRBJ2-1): DVKVTQSSRYLVKRTGEKVFLECVQDMDHENMFWYRQDPGLGLRLIYFSYDVKMKEKGDIPEGYSVSREKKERFSLILESASTNQTSMYLCASTDGGERGSYNEQFFGPGTRLTVL.

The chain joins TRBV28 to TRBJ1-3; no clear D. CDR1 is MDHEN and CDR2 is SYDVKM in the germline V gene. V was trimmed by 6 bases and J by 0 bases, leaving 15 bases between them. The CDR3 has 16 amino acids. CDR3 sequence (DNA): TGTGCCAGCAGCTCCCCGTGGGCCAGCTCTGGAAACACCATATATTTT. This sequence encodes CASSSPWASSGNTIYF.

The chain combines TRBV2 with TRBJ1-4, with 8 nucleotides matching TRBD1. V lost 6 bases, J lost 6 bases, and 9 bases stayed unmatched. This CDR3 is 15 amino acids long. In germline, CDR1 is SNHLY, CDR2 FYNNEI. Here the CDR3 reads CASSALQGGYEKLFF. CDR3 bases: TGTGCCAGCAGCGCCTTACAGGGGGGGTATGAAAAACTGTTTTTT. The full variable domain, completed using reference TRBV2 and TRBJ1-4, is EPEVTQTPSHQVTQMGQEVILRCVPISNHLYFYWYRQILGQKVEFLVSFYNNEISEKSEIFDDQFSVERPDGSNFTLKIRSTKLEDSAMYFCASSALQGGYEKLFFGSGTQLSVL.

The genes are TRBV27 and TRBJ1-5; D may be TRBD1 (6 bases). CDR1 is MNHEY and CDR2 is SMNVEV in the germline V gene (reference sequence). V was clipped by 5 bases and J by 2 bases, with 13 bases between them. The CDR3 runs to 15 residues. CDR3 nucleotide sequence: TGTGCCAGCAGTCGTACAGGGCCCGGCAATCAGCCCCAGCATTTT. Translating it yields CASSRTGPGNQPQHF.

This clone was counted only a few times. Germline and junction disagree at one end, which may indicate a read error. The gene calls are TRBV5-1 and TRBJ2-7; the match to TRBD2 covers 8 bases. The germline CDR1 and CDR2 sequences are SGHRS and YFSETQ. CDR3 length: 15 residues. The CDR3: CASSLRGRIPYEQYF. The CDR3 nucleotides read TGTGCCAGCAGCCTGCGCGGGAGGATCCCCTACGAGCAGTACTTC.

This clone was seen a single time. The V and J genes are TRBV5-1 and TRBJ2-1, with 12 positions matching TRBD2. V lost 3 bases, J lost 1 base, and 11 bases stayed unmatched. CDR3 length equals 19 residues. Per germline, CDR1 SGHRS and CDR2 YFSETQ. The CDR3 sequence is CASSWGGILAGGSYNEQFF. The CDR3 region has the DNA TGCGCCAGCAGCTGGGGGGGCATACTAGCGGGAGGATCCTACAATGAGCAGTTCTTC. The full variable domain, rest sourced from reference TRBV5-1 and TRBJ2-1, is KAGVTQTPRYLIKTRGQQVTLSCSPISGHRSVSWYQQTPGQGLQFLFEYFSETQRNKGNFPGRFSGRQFSNSRSEMNVSTLELGDSALYLCASSWGGILAGGSYNEQFFGPGTRLTVL.

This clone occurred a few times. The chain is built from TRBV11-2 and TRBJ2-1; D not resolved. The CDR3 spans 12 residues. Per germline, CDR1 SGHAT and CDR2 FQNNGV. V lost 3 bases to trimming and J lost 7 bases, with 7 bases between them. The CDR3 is CASSLERNEQFF. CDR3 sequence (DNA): TGTGCCAGCAGCTTGGAGAGAAATGAGCAGTTCTTC.

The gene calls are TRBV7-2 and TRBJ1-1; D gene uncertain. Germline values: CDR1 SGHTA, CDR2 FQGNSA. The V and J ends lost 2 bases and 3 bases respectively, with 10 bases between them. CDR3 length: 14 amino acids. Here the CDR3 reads CASSLRPEDTEAFF. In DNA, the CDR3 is TGTGCCAGCAGCTTAAGGCCCGAGGACACTGAAGCTTTCTTT. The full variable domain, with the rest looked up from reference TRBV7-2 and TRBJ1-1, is GAGVSQSPSNKVTEKGKDVELRCDPISGHTALYWYRQSLGQGLEFLIYFQGNSAPDKSGLPSDRFSAERTGGSVSTLTIQRTQQEDSAVYLCASSLRPEDTEAFFGQGTRLTVV.

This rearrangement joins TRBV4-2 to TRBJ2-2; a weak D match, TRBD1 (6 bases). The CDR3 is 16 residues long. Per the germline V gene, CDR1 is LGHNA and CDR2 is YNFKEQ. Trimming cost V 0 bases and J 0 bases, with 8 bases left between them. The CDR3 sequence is CASSQEDSSNTGELFF. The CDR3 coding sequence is TGTGCCAGCAGCCAAGAGGACAGTTCGAACACCGGGGAGCTGTTTTTT.

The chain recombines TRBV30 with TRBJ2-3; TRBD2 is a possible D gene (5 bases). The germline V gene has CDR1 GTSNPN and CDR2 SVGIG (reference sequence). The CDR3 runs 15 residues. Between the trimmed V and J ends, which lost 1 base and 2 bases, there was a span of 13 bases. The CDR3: CAWSGEGSPTDTQYF. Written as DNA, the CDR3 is TGTGCCTGGAGTGGAGAGGGCTCCCCCACAGATACGCAGTATTTT.

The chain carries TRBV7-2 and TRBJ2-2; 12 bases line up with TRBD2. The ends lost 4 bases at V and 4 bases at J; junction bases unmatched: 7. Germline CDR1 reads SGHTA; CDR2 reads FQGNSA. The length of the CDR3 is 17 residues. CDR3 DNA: TGTGCCAGCAGCTCCCTAGGGGGACTAGCGGGCACCGGGGAGCTGTTTTTT. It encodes CASSSLGGLAGTGELFF.

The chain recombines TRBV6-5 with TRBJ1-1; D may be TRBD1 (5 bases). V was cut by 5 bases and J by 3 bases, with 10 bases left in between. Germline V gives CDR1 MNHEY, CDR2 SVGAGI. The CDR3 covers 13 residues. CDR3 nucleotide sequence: TGTGCCAGCAGTACCGGGGGGTACACTGAAGCTTTCTTT. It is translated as CASSTGGYTEAFF.

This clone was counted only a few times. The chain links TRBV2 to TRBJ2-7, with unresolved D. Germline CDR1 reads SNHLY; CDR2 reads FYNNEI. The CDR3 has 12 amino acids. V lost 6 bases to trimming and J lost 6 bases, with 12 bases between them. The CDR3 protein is CASSEEGFEQYF. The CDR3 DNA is TGTGCCAGCAGCGAGGAAGGTTTCGAGCAGTACTTC.

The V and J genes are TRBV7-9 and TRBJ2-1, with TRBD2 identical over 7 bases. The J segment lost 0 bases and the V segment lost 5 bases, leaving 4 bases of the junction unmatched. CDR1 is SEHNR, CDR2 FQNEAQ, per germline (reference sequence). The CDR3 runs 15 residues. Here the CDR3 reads CASSERGSSYNEQFF. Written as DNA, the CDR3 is TGTGCCAGCAGCGAACGCGGGAGCTCCTACAATGAGCAGTTCTTC.

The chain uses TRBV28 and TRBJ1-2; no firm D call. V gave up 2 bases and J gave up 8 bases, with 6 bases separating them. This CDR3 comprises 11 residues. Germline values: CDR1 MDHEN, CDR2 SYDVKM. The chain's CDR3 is CASSLRGGYTF. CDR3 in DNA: TGTGCCAGCAGTTTACGCGGCGGCTACACCTTC.